This TCR beta chain came from a study of Ad26.COV2.S vaccination and SARS-CoV-2 variants. About the study: Intramuscular Ad26.COV2.S at 5x10^10 or 1x10^11 viral particles. Regarding the study as a whole: Recipients of vaccine and of placebo showed similar breadth of their non-spike TCR repertoires. Spike-specific TCR breadth was greater after Ad26.COV2.S than placebo.

Comment on this clone: Its target is unknown.

Trimming left V 0 bases short and J 7 bases short, with 18 bases between. The germline gives CDR1 MGHRA, CDR2 YSYEKL. The CDR3 is 16 residues long. The sample's treatment: roughly 18 received Ad26.COV2.S at low or high dose, single or two shots; 5 received placebo; per-sample allocation not given. Sampling was done on day 63 after the first vaccine or placebo injection. A Boston donor was an adult aged 18-55 years. Using immunoSEQ multiplex PCR, the repertoire was profiled, and TCRdb retains in-frame clones only, with some absent. The table includes hundreds of thousands of clones, roughly 89% detected once.

Specimen: peripheral blood, collected in a trial of Ad26.COV2.S vaccine versus placebo. This clonotype originated in a person aged 18 to 65 who received the Ad26.COV2.S COVID-19 vaccine or a placebo. V and J are TRBV4-1 and TRBJ1-2; the D gene is possibly TRBD1 (5 bases). CDR3 sequence reads: CASSQDVRTRLGGYTF. In DNA form, the CDR3 reads TGCGCCAGCAGCCAAGATGTTCGGACACGGTTGGGTGGCTACACCTTC.